The clone carrying this T cell receptor (beta chain) was observed a single time. What it recognizes is unknown. CDR3 length equals 16 residues. Trimming shortened V by 3 bases and J by 4 bases, and 17 bases separated the two germline ends. CDR1 is SGHTA and CDR2 is FQGNSA in the germline V gene. This sample stems from a study of cytomegalovirus exposure and HLA in healthy donors. Study-level findings and limits: First-cohort TCR clusters were later found to tend to co-occur in the 130 or so validation repertoires. Most TCR sequences proved rare, with some public TCRs found in many donors.

Assay used: immunoSEQ multiplex PCR; TCRdb lists only in-frame clones, some missing. The sample has a few hundred thousand clones, roughly 89% seen once; the top ten hold about 0.8%. The chain carries TRBV7-2 and TRBJ2-3; maybe TRBD2 (6 bases). Sequenced sample: PBMCs. The TCR sequence derives from a woman between 18 and 29 years old in good health and CMV-seronegative. This CDR3 is CASSFTRGAGSDTQYF. The CDR3 DNA sequence: TGTGCCAGCAGCTTTACCCGCGGGGCGGGTTCAGATACGCAGTATTTT.